The entry below describes one T cell receptor beta chain. Its antigen is still unknown. Produced via immunoSEQ multiplex PCR; TCRdb's table is partial and in-frame only. The sample yields over 15,000 clones, 80% to 95% seen once. These data are taken from a study of T cell clonotyping in hematopoietic cell transplantation. Study observations and caveats: Few recipient clonotypes overlapped donors; over 95% were de novo at given depth.

V was shortened by 1 base and J by 0 bases, with 9 bases between the two germline ends. Germline CDR1 and CDR2: SNHLY and FYNNEI. The CDR3 totals 16 residues. The receptor's source is a man in his forties or fifties in good health. Some clones in this sample may be carry-over from other donors' samples. Sequencing was carried out using peripheral blood mononuclear cells. This chain connects TRBV2 to TRBJ1-4, with D unresolved. The CDR3 sequence is CASSEEKTATNEKLFF. The CDR3 bases are TGTGCCAGCAGTGAAGAGAAGACTGCAACTAATGAAAAACTGTTTTTT.